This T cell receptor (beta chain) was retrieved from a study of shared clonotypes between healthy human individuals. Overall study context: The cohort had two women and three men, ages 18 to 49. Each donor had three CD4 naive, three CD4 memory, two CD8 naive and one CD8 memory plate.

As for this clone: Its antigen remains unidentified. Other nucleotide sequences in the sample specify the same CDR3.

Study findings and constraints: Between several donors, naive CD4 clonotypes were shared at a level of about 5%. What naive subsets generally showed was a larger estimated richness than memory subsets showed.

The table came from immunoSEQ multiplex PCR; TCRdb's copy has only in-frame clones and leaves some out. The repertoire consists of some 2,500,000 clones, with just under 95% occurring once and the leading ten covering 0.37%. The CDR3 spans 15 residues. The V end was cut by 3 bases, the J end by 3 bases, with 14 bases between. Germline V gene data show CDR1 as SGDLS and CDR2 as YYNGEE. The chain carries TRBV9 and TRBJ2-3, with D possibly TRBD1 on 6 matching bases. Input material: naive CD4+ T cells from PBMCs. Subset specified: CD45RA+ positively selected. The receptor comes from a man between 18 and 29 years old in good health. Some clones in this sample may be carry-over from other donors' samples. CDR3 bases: TGTGCCAGCAGCGCCCTGGGGCAGGGGACAGATACGCAGTATTTT. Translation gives CASSALGQGTDTQYF.